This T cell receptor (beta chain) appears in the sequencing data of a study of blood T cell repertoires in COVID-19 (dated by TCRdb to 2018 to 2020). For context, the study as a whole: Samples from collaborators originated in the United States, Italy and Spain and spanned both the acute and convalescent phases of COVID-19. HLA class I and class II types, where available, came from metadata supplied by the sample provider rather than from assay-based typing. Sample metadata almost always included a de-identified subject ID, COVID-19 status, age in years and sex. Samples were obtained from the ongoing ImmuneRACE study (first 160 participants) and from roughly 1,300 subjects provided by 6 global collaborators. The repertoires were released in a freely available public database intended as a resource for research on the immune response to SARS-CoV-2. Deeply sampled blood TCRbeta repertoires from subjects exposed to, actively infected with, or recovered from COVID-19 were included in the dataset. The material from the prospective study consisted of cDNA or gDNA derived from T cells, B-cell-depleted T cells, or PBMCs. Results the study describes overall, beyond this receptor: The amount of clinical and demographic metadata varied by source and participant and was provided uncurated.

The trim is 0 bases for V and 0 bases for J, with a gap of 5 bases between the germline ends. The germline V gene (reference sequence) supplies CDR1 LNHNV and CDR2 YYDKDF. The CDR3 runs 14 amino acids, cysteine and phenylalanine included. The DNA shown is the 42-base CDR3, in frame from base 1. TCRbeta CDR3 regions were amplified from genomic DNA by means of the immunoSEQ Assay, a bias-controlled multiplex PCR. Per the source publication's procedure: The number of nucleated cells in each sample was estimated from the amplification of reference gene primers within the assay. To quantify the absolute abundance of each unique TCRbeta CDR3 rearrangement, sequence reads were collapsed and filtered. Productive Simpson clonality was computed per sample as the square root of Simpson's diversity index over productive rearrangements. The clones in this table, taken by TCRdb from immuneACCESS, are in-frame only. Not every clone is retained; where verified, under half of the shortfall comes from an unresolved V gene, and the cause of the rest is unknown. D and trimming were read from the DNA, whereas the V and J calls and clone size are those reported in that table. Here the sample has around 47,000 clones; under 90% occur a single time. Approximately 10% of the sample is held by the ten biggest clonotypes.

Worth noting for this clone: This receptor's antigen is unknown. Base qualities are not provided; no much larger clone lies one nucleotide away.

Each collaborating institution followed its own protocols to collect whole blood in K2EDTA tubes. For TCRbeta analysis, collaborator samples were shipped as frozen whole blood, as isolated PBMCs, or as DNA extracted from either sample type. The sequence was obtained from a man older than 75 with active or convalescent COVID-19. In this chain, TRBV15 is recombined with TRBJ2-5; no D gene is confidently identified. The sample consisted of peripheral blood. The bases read TGTGCCACCAGCAGAGATCCCAACCAAGAGACCCAGTACTTC. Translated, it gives CATSRDPNQETQYF.